The entry below gives a single T cell receptor beta chain sequence along with its context. These data belong to a study of cytomegalovirus exposure and HLA in healthy donors. A multiplex PCR was run with 60 Vbeta primers and 13 Jbeta primers. Libraries were prepared by immunoSEQ multiplex PCR; TCRdb keeps only in-frame clonotypes and omits some of them. The repertoire holds 100,000 or so clones, with around 82% as singletons. V was pared by 3 bases and J by 0 bases, with 3 bases of the junction left unmatched. CDR1 and CDR2 from the germline V gene are MDHEN and SYDVKM. This CDR3 contains 15 residues.

The receptor was derived from a woman aged 45-65 years in good health and CMV-seropositive. The chain has TRBV28 and TRBJ1-1, with 8 positions matching TRBD1. Material: PBMCs. The CDR3 protein is CASSFLGQVNTEAFF. The CDR3 nucleotides read TGTGCCAGCAGTTTTCTGGGACAGGTGAACACTGAAGCTTTCTTT.